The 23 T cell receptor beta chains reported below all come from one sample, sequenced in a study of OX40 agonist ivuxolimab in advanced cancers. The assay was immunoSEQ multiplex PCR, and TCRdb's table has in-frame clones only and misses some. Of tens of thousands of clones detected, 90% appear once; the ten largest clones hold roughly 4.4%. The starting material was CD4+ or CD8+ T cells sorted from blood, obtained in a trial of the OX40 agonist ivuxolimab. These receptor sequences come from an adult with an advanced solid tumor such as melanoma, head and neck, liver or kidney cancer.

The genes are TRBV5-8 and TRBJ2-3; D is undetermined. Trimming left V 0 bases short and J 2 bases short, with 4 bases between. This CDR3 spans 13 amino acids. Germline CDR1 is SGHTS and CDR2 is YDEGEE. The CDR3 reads CASSLAPTDTQYF. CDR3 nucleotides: TGTGCCAGCAGCTTGGCCCCCACAGATACGCAGTATTTT.

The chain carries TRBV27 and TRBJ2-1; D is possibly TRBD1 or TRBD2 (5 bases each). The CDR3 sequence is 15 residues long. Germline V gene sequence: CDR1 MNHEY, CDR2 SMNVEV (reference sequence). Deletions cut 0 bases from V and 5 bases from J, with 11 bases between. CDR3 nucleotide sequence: TGTGCCAGCAGTTTATCCGTGGTGGGGGACAATGAGCAGTTCTTC. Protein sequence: CASSLSVVGDNEQFF.

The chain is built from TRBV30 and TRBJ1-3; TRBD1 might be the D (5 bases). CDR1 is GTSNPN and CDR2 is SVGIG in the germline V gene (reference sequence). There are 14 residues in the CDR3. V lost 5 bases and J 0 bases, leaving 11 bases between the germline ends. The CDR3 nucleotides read TGTGCCTGGCTACAGGCGTACTCTGGAAACACCATATATTTT. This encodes CAWLQAYSGNTIYF.

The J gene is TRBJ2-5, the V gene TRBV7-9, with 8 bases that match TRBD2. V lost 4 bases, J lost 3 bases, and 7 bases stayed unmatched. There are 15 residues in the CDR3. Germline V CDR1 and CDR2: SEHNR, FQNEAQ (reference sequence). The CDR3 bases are TGTGCCAGCAGCTGGCCCGGGGGGGGCGAAGAGACCCAGTACTTC. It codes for CASSWPGGGEETQYF.

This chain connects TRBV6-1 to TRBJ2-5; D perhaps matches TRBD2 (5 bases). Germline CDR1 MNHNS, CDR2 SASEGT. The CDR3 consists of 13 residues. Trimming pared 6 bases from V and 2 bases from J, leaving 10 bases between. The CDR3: CASRETGQETQYF. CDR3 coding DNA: TGTGCCAGCAGAGAGACGGGACAAGAGACCCAGTACTTC.

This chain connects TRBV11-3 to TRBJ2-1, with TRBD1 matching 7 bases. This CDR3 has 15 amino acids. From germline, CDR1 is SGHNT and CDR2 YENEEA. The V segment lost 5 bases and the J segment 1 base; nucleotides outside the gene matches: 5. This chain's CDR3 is CASSPNRGSYNEQFF. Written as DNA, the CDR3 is TGTGCCAGCAGCCCGAACAGGGGATCCTACAATGAGCAGTTCTTC. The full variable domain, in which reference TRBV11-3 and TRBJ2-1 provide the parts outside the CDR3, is EAGVVQSPRYKIIEKKQPVAFWCNPISGHNTLYWYLQNLGQGPELLIRYENEEAVDDSQLPKDRFSAERLKGVDSTLKIQPAELGDSAVYLCASSPNRGSYNEQFFGPGTRLTVL.

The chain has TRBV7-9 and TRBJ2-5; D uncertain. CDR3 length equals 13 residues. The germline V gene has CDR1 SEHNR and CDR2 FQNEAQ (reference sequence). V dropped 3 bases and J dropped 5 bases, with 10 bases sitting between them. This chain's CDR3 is CASSFPKAETQYF. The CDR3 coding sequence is TGTGCCAGCAGCTTCCCCAAGGCGGAGACCCAGTACTTC.

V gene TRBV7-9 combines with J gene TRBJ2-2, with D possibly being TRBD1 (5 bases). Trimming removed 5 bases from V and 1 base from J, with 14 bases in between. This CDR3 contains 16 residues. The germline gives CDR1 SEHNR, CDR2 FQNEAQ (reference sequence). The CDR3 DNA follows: TGTGCCAGCAGCCACCCCCGACAGCAGAACACCGGGGAGCTGTTTTTT. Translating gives CASSHPRQQNTGELFF.

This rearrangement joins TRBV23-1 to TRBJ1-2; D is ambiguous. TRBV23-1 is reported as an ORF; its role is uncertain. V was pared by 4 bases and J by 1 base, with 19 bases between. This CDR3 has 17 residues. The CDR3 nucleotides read TGCGCCAGCAGTCCGGGAGGGAGAAGGGATTTTAACTATGGCTACACCTTC. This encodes CASSPGGRRDFNYGYTF.

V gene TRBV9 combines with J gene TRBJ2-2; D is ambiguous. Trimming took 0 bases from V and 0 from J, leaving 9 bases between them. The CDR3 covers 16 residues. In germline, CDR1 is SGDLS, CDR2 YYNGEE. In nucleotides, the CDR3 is TGTGCCAGCAGCGTAGTACAGCCCGCGAACACCGGGGAGCTGTTTTTT. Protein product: CASSVVQPANTGELFF.

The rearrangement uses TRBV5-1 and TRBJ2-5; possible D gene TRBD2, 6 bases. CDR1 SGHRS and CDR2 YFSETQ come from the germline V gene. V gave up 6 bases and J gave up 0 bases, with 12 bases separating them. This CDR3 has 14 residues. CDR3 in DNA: TGCGCCAGCATAGCCGGGGGAAACCAAGAGACCCAGTACTTC. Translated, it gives CASIAGGNQETQYF.

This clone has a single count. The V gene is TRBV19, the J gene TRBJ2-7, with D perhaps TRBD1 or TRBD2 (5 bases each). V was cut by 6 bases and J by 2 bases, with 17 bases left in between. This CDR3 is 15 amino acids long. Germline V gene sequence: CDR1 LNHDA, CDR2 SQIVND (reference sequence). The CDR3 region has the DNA TGTGCCAGTAGCCCCTCCGGGACCCAAACCTACGAGCAGTACTTC. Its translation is CASSPSGTQTYEQYF.

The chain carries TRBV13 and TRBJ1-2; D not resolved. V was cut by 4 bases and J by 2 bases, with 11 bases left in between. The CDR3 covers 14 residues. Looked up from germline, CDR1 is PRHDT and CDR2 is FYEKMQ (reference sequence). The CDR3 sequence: CASSSRTGNYGYTF. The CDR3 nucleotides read TGTGCCAGCAGCTCCAGAACGGGAAACTATGGCTACACCTTC.

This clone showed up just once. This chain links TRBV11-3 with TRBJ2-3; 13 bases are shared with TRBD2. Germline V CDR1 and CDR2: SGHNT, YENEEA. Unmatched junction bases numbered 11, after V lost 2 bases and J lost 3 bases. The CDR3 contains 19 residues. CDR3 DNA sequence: TGTGCCAGCAGCTTATACCCTGGGACTAGCGGGATCTTGACAGATACGCAGTATTTT. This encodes CASSLYPGTSGILTDTQYF. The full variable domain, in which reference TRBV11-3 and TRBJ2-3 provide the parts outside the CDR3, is EAGVVQSPRYKIIEKKQPVAFWCNPISGHNTLYWYLQNLGQGPELLIRYENEEAVDDSQLPKDRFSAERLKGVDSTLKIQPAELGDSAVYLCASSLYPGTSGILTDTQYFGPGTRLTVL.

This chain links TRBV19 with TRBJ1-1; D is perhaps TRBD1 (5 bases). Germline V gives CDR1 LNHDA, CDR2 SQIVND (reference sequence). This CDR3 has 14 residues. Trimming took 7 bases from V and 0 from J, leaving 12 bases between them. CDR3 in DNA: TGTGCCAGTACAACCGGGACGGTGAACACTGAAGCTTTCTTT. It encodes CASTTGTVNTEAFF.

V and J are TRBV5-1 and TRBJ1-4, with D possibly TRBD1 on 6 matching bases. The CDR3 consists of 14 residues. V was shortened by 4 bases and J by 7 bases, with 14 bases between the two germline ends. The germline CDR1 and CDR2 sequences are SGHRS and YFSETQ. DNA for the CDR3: TGCGCCAGCAGCCCGAGACAGGATCCTGAAAAACTGTTTTTT. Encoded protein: CASSPRQDPEKLFF.

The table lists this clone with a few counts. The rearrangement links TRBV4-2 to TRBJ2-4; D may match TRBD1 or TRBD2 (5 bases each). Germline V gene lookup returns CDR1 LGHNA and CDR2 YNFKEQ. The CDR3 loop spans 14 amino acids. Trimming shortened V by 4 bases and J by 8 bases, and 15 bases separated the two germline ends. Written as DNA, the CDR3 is TGTGCCAGCAGCCCCCGAGTTGAGGGACACATTCAGTACTTC. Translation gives CASSPRVEGHIQYF.

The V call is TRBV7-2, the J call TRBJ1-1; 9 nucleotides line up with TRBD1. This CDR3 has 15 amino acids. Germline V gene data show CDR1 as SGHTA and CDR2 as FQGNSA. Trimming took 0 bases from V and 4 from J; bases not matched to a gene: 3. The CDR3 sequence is CASSLAPTGGTEAFF. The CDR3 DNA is TGTGCCAGCAGCTTAGCCCCGACAGGGGGCACTGAAGCTTTCTTT.

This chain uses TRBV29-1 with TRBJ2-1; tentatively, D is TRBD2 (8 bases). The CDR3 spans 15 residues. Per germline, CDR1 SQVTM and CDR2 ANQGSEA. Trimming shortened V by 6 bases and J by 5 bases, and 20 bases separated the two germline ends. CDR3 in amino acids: CSVAGGAGVHNEQFF. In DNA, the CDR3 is TGCAGCGTGGCAGGGGGAGCGGGGGTGCACAATGAGCAGTTCTTC.

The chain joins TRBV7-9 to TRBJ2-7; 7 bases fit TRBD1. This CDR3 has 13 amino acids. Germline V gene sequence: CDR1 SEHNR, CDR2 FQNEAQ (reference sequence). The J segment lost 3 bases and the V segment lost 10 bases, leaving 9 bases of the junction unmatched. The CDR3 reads CATFRTGFYEQYF. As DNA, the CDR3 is TGTGCCACCTTCCGGACAGGTTTCTACGAGCAGTACTTC.

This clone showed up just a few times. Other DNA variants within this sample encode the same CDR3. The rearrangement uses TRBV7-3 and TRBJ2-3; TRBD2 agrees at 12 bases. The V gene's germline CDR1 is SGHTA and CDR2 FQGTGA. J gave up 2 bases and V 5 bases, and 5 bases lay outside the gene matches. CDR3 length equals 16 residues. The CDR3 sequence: CASSPRLAGATDTQYF. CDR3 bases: TGTGCCAGCAGCCCCCGACTAGCGGGGGCCACAGATACGCAGTATTTT. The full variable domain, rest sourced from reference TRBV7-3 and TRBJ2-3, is GAGVSQTPSNKVTEKGKYVELRCDPISGHTALYWYRQSLGQGPEFLIYFQGTGAADDSGLPNDRFFAVRPEGSVSTLKIQRTERGDSAVYLCASSPRLAGATDTQYFGPGTRLTVL.

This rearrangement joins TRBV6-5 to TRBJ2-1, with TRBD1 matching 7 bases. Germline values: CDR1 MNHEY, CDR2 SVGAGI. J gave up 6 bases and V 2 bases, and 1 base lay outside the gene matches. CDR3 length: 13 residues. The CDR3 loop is CASSYNRGNEQFF. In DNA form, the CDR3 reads TGTGCCAGCAGTTACAACAGGGGCAATGAGCAGTTCTTC.

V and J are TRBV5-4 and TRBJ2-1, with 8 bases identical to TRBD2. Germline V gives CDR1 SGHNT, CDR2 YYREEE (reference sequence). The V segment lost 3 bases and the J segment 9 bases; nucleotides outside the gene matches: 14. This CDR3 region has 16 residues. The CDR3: CASSSQNGRDKVEQFF. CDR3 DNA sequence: TGTGCCAGCAGCTCACAAAACGGGAGGGATAAGGTTGAGCAGTTCTTC.